The 18 T cell receptor beta chains given below trace back to one sample, sequenced in a study of T cells expressing NK-cell markers. TCRdb reprocessed the 5' RACE reads, keeping one entry per CDR3 protein, no DNA. The sample table sets out a few hundred thousand distinct CDR3 sequences. The sequencing input was blood T cells: a sorted CD56 or NKG2C T cell subset, CD4+ or CD8+ T cells, or bulk PBMC T cells (not recorded which). All receptors derive from a man aged 18-70 years in good health.

V gene TRBV15 combines with J gene TRBJ2-7. From germline, CDR1 is LNHNV and CDR2 YYDKDF (reference sequence). This CDR3 spans 13 amino acids. CDR3 amino acids: CATRSRSGNEQYF.

The CDR3 is CASSQSGVWGTDTQYF. V gene TRBV3-1 combines with J gene TRBJ2-3; TCRdb's assignment of TRBD2 cannot be checked, as there is no DNA. CDR1 is LGHDT, CDR2 YNNKEL, per germline (reference sequence). The CDR3 contains 16 residues.

CDR3 loop: CASSLAWQGDSPLHF. This sequence joins TRBV7-8 and TRBJ1-6; with no DNA, the TCRdb D assignment of TRBD1 cannot be verified. The length of the CDR3 is 15 residues. From germline, CDR1 is SGHVS and CDR2 FQNEAQ.

V and J are TRBV29-1 and TRBJ1-1; absent DNA, TCRdb's TRBD1 call cannot be checked. This CDR3 has 13 amino acids. The germline V gene encodes CDR1 SQVTM and CDR2 ANQGSEA. The CDR3: CSVVNRANTEAFF.

The J gene is TRBJ1-4, the V gene TRBV3-1; TCRdb picks TRBD1, but there is no DNA to check that call. The germline gives CDR1 LGHDT, CDR2 YNNKEL (reference sequence). This CDR3 is built from 16 residues. This CDR3 is CATARSPGGGNEKLFF. Drawing the rest from reference TRBV3-1 and TRBJ1-4, the complete variable domain is DTAVSQTPKYLVTQMGNDKSIKCEQNLGHDTMYWYKQDSKKFLKIMFSYNNKELIINETVPNRFSPKSPDKAHLNLHINSLELGDSAVYFCATARSPGGGNEKLFFGSGTQLSVL.

The chain links TRBV29-1 to TRBJ2-5; TCRdb proposes TRBD2, but this gene call is untestable without DNA. Germline CDR1 is SQVTM and CDR2 is ANQGSEA. This CDR3 is built from 13 residues. The CDR3 here is CSVDRDSSLAEYF. The full variable domain, completed using reference TRBV29-1 and TRBJ2-5, is SAVISQKPSRDICQRGTSLTIQCQVDSQVTMMFWYRQQPGQSLTLIATANQGSEATYESGFVIDKFPISRPNLTFSTLTVSNMSPEDSSIYLCSVDRDSSLAEYFGPGTRLLVL.

The chain carries TRBV20-1 and TRBJ1-4; TCRdb's D call of TRBD1 is untestable without DNA. The CDR3 runs to 16 residues. Looked up from germline, CDR1 is DFQATT and CDR2 is SNEGSKA (reference sequence). The CDR3 is CSANPGRLATNEKLFF.

The genes are TRBV18 and TRBJ2-1. The germline gives CDR1 KGHSH, CDR2 LQKENI. This CDR3 comprises 16 residues. CDR3 protein: CASSPPRGSSYNEQFF. Drawing the rest from reference TRBV18 and TRBJ2-1, the complete variable domain is NAGVMQNPRHLVRRRGQEARLRCSPMKGHSHVYWYRQLPEEGLKFMVYLQKENIIDESGMPKERFSAEFPKEGPSILRIQQVVRGDSAAYFCASSPPRGSSYNEQFFGPGTRLTVL.

This rearrangement joins TRBV5-4 to TRBJ2-2; TCRdb names TRBD2, which stays unverified in the absence of DNA. This CDR3 region has 17 residues. Germline V gene sequence: CDR1 SGHNT, CDR2 YYREEE (reference sequence). The CDR3 reads CASSLVGLAGGTGELFF.

The rearrangement uses TRBV6-1 and TRBJ1-1; TCRdb names TRBD1, which stays unverified in the absence of DNA. The CDR3 spans 15 residues. Germline V gene sequence: CDR1 MNHNS, CDR2 SASEGT. CDR3: CASRRQGQGDTEAFF.

CDR3 loop: CASSPTGQAAYEQYF. The chain couples TRBV11-2 to TRBJ2-7; TCRdb calls TRBD1, which cannot be checked without DNA. This CDR3 spans 15 amino acids. Germline-derived CDR1 and CDR2 are SGHAT and FQNNGV. Variable domain in full (rest from reference TRBV11-2 and TRBJ2-7): EAGVAQSPRYKIIEKRQSVAFWCNPISGHATLYWYQQILGQGPKLLIQFQNNGVVDDSQLPKDRFSAERLKGVDSTLKIQPAKLEDSAVYLCASSPTGQAAYEQYFGPGTRLTVT.

This chain joins TRBV6-9 and TRBJ2-7; the TCRdb call, TRBD1, lacks DNA for checking. Per the germline V gene, CDR1 is MNHGY and CDR2 is SVAAGI. This CDR3 region has 15 residues. The CDR3 spells CASSITGTGLREQYF.

V gene TRBV27 combines with J gene TRBJ1-5; absent DNA, TCRdb's TRBD1 call cannot be checked. The V gene's germline CDR1 is MNHEY and CDR2 SMNVEV (reference sequence). The CDR3 totals 15 residues. CDR3 loop: CASSLWGQGGQPQHF.

The gene calls are TRBV21-1 and TRBJ2-5. TRBV21-1 corresponds to a pseudogene. There are 18 residues in the CDR3. The CDR3 protein is CASSKSGIHAPLQETQYF.

V gene TRBV2 combines with J gene TRBJ1-6; TCRdb lists TRBD1, though no DNA is available to test this call. The germline V gene has CDR1 SNHLY and CDR2 FYNNEI. This CDR3 is built from 14 residues. The chain's CDR3 is CASRAGTGPSPLHF.

The chain is built from TRBV6-1 and TRBJ1-2; TCRdb's D call, TRBD1, is unchecked because there is no DNA. The germline gives CDR1 MNHNS, CDR2 SASEGT. CDR3 length: 14 amino acids. Here the CDR3 reads CASRRQGFDYGYTF.

The genes are TRBV10-2 and TRBJ2-7; the D call of TRBD2 rests on TCRdb alone, since no DNA is present to check it. Germline CDR1 WSHSY, CDR2 SAAADI. The CDR3 runs 15 residues. This CDR3 is CASTLAGTSTYEQYF.

The chain is built from TRBV5-1 and TRBJ2-7; with no DNA, the TCRdb D assignment of TRBD2 cannot be verified. The CDR3 covers 12 residues. The germline CDR1 and CDR2 sequences are SGHRS and YFSETQ. This CDR3 reads CASSRDGPEQYF.